This entry lists 16 T cell receptor beta chains sequenced from one sample in a study of cytomegalovirus exposure and HLA in healthy donors. 60 Vbeta and 13 Jbeta primers were used in PCR. TCRdb keeps only in-frame clones here, not all; method: immunoSEQ multiplex PCR. The sample yields about 60,000 clones, around 80% seen once. The sequenced sample consisted of PBMCs. These receptors all come from a woman in her twenties or thirties in good health and CMV-seronegative.

V usage is TRBV6-5 and J usage is TRBJ1-5; possible D gene TRBD1, 6 bases. Deletions cut 5 bases from V and 4 bases from J, with 9 bases between. This CDR3 has 13 residues. Germline V gene data show CDR1 as MNHEY and CDR2 as SVGAGI. CDR3 region: CASSRQVNQPQHF. CDR3 coding DNA: TGTGCCAGCAGTCGACAGGTTAATCAGCCCCAGCATTTT.

This clone was observed once. The chain recombines TRBV5-1 with TRBJ2-7; D is uncertain. Trimming removed 0 bases at V and 7 bases at J, with 11 bases between. The length of the CDR3 is 13 residues. Germline V gives CDR1 SGHRS, CDR2 YFSETQ. Here the CDR3 reads CASSLGGETEQYF. CDR3 in DNA: TGCGCCAGCAGCTTGGGCGGAGAGACGGAGCAGTACTTC.

The chain uses TRBV5-1 and TRBJ1-1; 9 positions match TRBD1. Looked up from germline, CDR1 is SGHRS and CDR2 is YFSETQ. V shed 3 bases and J 1 base; nucleotides not matched to a gene: 7. This CDR3 is built from 16 residues. CDR3 sequence: CASSSGDRAKNTEAFF. DNA for the CDR3: TGCGCCAGCAGCTCAGGGGACAGGGCCAAGAACACTGAAGCTTTCTTT.

J is TRBJ2-1 and V is TRBV5-3, with a weak D call TRBD1 (6 bases). TRBV5-3 is reported as an ORF; its role is uncertain. V dropped 4 bases and J dropped 5 bases, with 19 bases sitting between them. This CDR3 region has 16 residues. CDR3 in DNA: TGTGCCAGAAGCCCCAACCCAGGGGCTAGGGACAATGAGCAGTTCTTC. Translating it yields CARSPNPGARDNEQFF.

The chain links TRBV29-1 to TRBJ2-2; weak D call: TRBD1 (5 bases). The V end was cut by 6 bases, the J end by 4 bases, with 18 bases between. CDR3 length: 15 amino acids. Germline lookup yields CDR1 SQVTM and CDR2 ANQGSEA. CDR3 bases: TGCAGCGTCCCAAAGGGGCAATCGATCACCGGGGAGCTGTTTTTT. As protein: CSVPKGQSITGELFF.

The DNA for the CDR3 is TGTGCCAGCAGTCTCAACGGGGCAGGGGCTAATGGCTACACCTTC. Its protein is CASSLNGAGANGYTF. This sequence joins TRBV9 and TRBJ1-2; a weak D match, TRBD1 (6 bases). Trimming removed 5 bases at V and 6 bases at J, with 20 bases between. CDR1 and CDR2 from the germline V gene are SGDLS and YYNGEE. The CDR3 is 15 residues long. Complete variable domain (other parts from reference TRBV9 and TRBJ1-2): DSGVTQTPKHLITATGQRVTLRCSPRSGDLSVYWYQQSLDQGLQFLIQYYNGEERAKGNILERFSAQQFPDLHSELNLSSLELGDSALYFCASSLNGAGANGYTFGSGTRLTVV.

Only a few counts were recorded for this clone. This sequence joins TRBV1 and TRBJ2-3; the DNA was not compared with TRBD2, the D call given in the table. TRBV1 is described as a pseudogene. The CDR3 is 18 residues long. CDR3 bases: TGCACCAGCAGCCAAGTTCCCGGACTAGCGGGAGTCGTTGATACGCAGTATTTT. As protein: CTSSQVPGLAGVVDTQYF.

J is TRBJ2-7 and V is TRBV29-1; 10 nucleotides line up with TRBD2. V was clipped by 5 bases and J by 3 bases; unmatched bases: 7. Germline V gene sequence: CDR1 SQVTM, CDR2 ANQGSEA. This CDR3 is built from 14 residues. The CDR3 protein is CSVRGASGGYEQYF. In nucleotides, the CDR3 is TGCAGCGTTCGGGGCGCTAGCGGGGGCTACGAGCAGTACTTC.

The V gene is TRBV13, the J gene TRBJ2-1; no clear D. Between the trimmed V and J ends, which lost 3 bases and 7 bases, there was a span of 4 bases. This CDR3 is built from 11 residues. From germline, CDR1 is PRHDT and CDR2 FYEKMQ (reference sequence). The CDR3 sequence: CASSFRNEQFF. The CDR3 DNA is TGTGCCAGCAGCTTTAGAAATGAGCAGTTCTTC.

V is TRBV6-5 and J is TRBJ1-2, with TRBD1 matching 7 bases. J was trimmed by 11 bases and V by 5 bases; bases with no gene match: 8. This CDR3 region has 12 residues. Looked up from germline, CDR1 is MNHEY and CDR2 is SVGAGI. Written as DNA, the CDR3 is TGTGCCAGCAGTCCAGACAGGGTTCGATACACCTTC. Translated: CASSPDRVRYTF.

This rearrangement joins TRBV29-1 to TRBJ2-5; TRBD2 is a possible D gene (6 bases). CDR3 length: 13 amino acids. Germline V gene sequence: CDR1 SQVTM, CDR2 ANQGSEA. The ends were cut back, 3 bases at V and 1 base at J, with 9 bases in the middle. The CDR3 is CSVEEGAQETQYF. As DNA, the CDR3 is TGCAGCGTTGAGGAGGGAGCCCAAGAGACCCAGTACTTC.

The J gene is TRBJ2-3, the V gene TRBV25-1; 13 bases agree with TRBD2. Germline CDR1 reads MGHDK; CDR2 reads SYGVNS. There are 18 residues in the CDR3. Unmatched junction bases numbered 8, after V lost 2 bases and J lost 3 bases. The CDR3 region has the DNA TGTGCCAGCAGTGAACGAACTCGGACTAGCGGGAGTACAGATACGCAGTATTTT. It is translated as CASSERTRTSGSTDTQYF.

The chain uses TRBV7-3 and TRBJ2-1; 8 nucleotides match TRBD1. V shed 5 bases, J shed 10 bases, and the junction held 7 bases outside the gene matches. The CDR3 runs 13 residues. Germline V gene data show CDR1 as SGHTA and CDR2 as FQGTGA. CDR3 DNA sequence: TGTGCCAGCAGCACGGGACAGGCGAGGGAGCAGTTCTTC. Protein sequence: CASSTGQAREQFF.

The rearrangement joins TRBV28 to TRBJ1-5; possible D gene TRBD1, 5 bases. V was clipped by 3 bases and J by 4 bases, with 13 bases between them. CDR3 length: 15 residues. Germline values: CDR1 MDHEN, CDR2 SYDVKM. The chain's CDR3 is CASSFGGTGNQPQHF. In nucleotides, the CDR3 is TGTGCCAGCAGTTTTGGGGGGACGGGTAATCAGCCCCAGCATTTT.

The V call is TRBV9, the J call TRBJ1-1; a weak D match, TRBD1 (6 bases). The length of the CDR3 is 13 residues. Between the trimmed V and J ends, which lost 0 bases and 6 bases, there was a span of 9 bases. Germline-derived CDR1 and CDR2 are SGDLS and YYNGEE. The CDR3 coding sequence is TGTGCCAGCAGCGTAGGGGGGCTCGCTGAAGCTTTCTTT. Translation gives CASSVGGLAEAFF.

The rearrangement joins TRBV7-2 to TRBJ1-4; D might be TRBD1 (5 bases). Deletions cut 4 bases from V and 8 bases from J, with 20 bases between. The CDR3 has 16 amino acids. The V gene's germline CDR1 is SGHTA and CDR2 FQGNSA. The CDR3 loop is CASSSGGGARGEKLFF. The CDR3 DNA reads as TGTGCCAGCAGCTCGGGTGGCGGGGCCCGAGGGGAAAAACTGTTTTTT.